This TCR beta chain appears in the sequencing data of a study of T-cell reconstitution after alpha-beta-depleted transplantation in children. This CDR3 comprises 16 residues. CDR1 and CDR2 (germline): SGHVS, FQNEAQ. The ends were cut back, 6 bases at V and 4 bases at J, with 18 bases in the middle. To note about this clonotype: Its antigen is unidentified.

Study-wide points: Several hundred expanded graft clones reportedly supplied alpha-beta T cells about two months after transplant.

Construction of the TCRbeta library involved unique molecular identifiers. Each CDR3 protein gets one entry after TCRdb re-called the PCR reads with MiXCR. The table has about 870,000 distinct CDR3 sequences, roughly 15% seen once. The source material was PBMCs, mostly from graft donor cells, sampled 360 days after TCRalphabeta/CD19-depleted stem cell transplant. This clonotype was obtained from a male patient aged 5 to 17 who had a stem cell transplant for acute lymphoblastic leukemia, so the T cells may come from the graft donor. This sequence joins TRBV7-8 and TRBJ2-2; D not certain. The chain's CDR3 is CASSQRLAPGTGELFF. The CDR3 DNA follows: TGTGCCAGCAGTCAGAGGCTGGCCCCGGGCACCGGGGAGCTGTTTTTT. Combining the CDR3 with reference TRBV7-8 and TRBJ2-2 gives the whole variable domain GAGVSQSPRYKVAKRGQDVALRCDPISGHVSLFWYQQALGQGPEFLTYFQNEAQLDKSGLPSDRFFAERPEGSVSTLKIQRTQQEDSAVYLCASSQRLAPGTGELFFGEGSRLTVL.